These 31 T cell receptor beta chains were all obtained from the same sample, sequenced in a study of T cell repertoires in ileal Crohn's disease. Produced via immunoSEQ multiplex PCR; TCRdb's table is partial and in-frame only. This table has 6,500 to 9,000 clones, roughly 79% appearing once. Sequencing input: ileal tissue. The receptors come from an adult with Crohn's disease.

The rearrangement links TRBV7-9 to TRBJ2-1; no reliable D call. CDR1 SEHNR and CDR2 FQNEAQ come from the germline V gene (reference sequence). This CDR3 spans 12 amino acids. Trimming cost V 1 base and J 7 bases, with 5 bases left between them. The CDR3: CASSLEANEQFF. CDR3 nucleotide sequence: TGTGCCAGCAGCTTAGAAGCTAATGAGCAGTTCTTC.

The chain combines TRBV7-3 with TRBJ2-5; 9 nucleotides line up with TRBD2. Trimming removed 6 bases from V and 5 bases from J; junction bases left unmatched: 16. Germline CDR1 is SGHTA and CDR2 is FQGTGA. This CDR3 is 17 amino acids long. CDR3 region: CASSELAGHLQGETQYF. The CDR3 nucleotides are TGTGCCAGCAGTGAACTAGCGGGCCACCTTCAGGGGGAGACCCAGTACTTC.

The genes are TRBV14 and TRBJ1-6; D is uncertain. The length of the CDR3 is 13 residues. Germline CDR1 reads SGHDN; CDR2 reads FVKESK. V lost 3 bases and J lost 7, with 7 bases in between. CDR3 sequence (DNA): TGTGCCAGCAGCCAGATACAGAATTCACCCCTCCACTTT. Protein: CASSQIQNSPLHF.

V usage is TRBV19 and J usage is TRBJ2-5, with 11 bases fitting TRBD2. V was clipped by 2 bases and J by 2 bases; unmatched bases: 4. Germline CDR1 LNHDA, CDR2 SQIVND (reference sequence). The CDR3 length is 16 residues. Written as DNA, the CDR3 is TGTGCCAGTAGTATACGACTAGCGGGGACTCAAGAGACCCAGTACTTC. Its translation: CASSIRLAGTQETQYF.

The rearrangement uses TRBV9 and TRBJ2-1, with 7 bases fitting TRBD1. The CDR3 sequence is 15 residues long. Trimming at V came to 0 bases and at J to 4 bases, leaving 4 bases not matched to a gene. Germline V gene data show CDR1 as SGDLS and CDR2 as YYNGEE. For the CDR3, the DNA is TGTGCCAGCAGCGTAGCTAAGGGGGCTTACAATGAGCAGTTCTTC. This sequence encodes CASSVAKGAYNEQFF.

The genes are TRBV7-8 and TRBJ1-2, with 11 positions matching TRBD1. The CDR3 contains 19 residues. Losses at the gene ends were 5 bases for V and 6 bases for J; bases not matched to a gene: 20. The germline CDR1 and CDR2 sequences are SGHVS and FQNEAQ. The CDR3 loop reads CASSRYQFGQGAGRDGYTF. In DNA form, the CDR3 reads TGTGCCAGCAGCCGTTACCAATTCGGACAGGGGGCTGGGCGAGATGGCTACACCTTC.

The CDR3 DNA reads TGTGCCAGCAGCTCTGGGGCCGGAGCCTCCTACGAGCAGTACTTC. This codes for CASSSGAGASYEQYF. This chain links TRBV7-9 with TRBJ2-7; a possible D gene is TRBD1 (5 bases). Germline V gives CDR1 SEHNR, CDR2 FQNEAQ (reference sequence). This CDR3 region has 15 residues. V was pared by 4 bases and J by 0 bases, with 13 bases between.

V usage is TRBV9 and J usage is TRBJ2-5, with TRBD2 as a possible D gene (6 bases). Trimming cost V 4 bases and J 4 bases, with 17 bases left between them. The CDR3 spans 15 residues. Germline CDR1 SGDLS, CDR2 YYNGEE. Here the CDR3 DNA reads TGTGCCAGCAGCCTGGAAGGGAGGAGGCTAGAGACCCAGTACTTC. It is translated as CASSLEGRRLETQYF.

The chain joins TRBV19 to TRBJ2-7; weak D call: TRBD1 (5 bases). Per germline, CDR1 LNHDA and CDR2 SQIVND (reference sequence). This CDR3 is built from 13 residues. Trimming pared 7 bases from V and 6 bases from J, leaving 16 bases between. The CDR3 bases are TGTGCCAGTACAGGGATTCGCGACGGCGAGCAGTACTTC. Amino acid sequence: CASTGIRDGEQYF.

A few counts support this clone. The rearrangement joins TRBV18 to TRBJ2-7, with D maybe TRBD1 (6 bases). Trimming removed 4 bases at V and 3 bases at J, with 10 bases between. Germline lookup yields CDR1 KGHSH and CDR2 LQKENI. The CDR3 extends over 13 amino acids. DNA of the CDR3: TGTGCCAGCTCACGCTCACAGGGCTACGAGCAGTACTTC. Protein sequence: CASSRSQGYEQYF.

This clone was observed a few times. The V call is TRBV6-5, the J call TRBJ2-7; possible D gene TRBD1, 6 bases. Trimming took off 6 bases at V and 3 bases at J, with 12 bases between the two ends. CDR1 and CDR2 (germline): MNHEY, SVGAGI. CDR3 length: 13 amino acids. The DNA for the CDR3 is TGTGCCAGCAGCCGGACAGAAAGCTACGAGCAGTACTTC. This gives the protein CASSRTESYEQYF.

This clone was seen a few times. The chain has TRBV5-1 and TRBJ2-2, with 7 bases that match TRBD2. The CDR3 is 14 residues long. Germline values: CDR1 SGHRS, CDR2 YFSETQ. With V trimmed by 2 bases and J by 7 bases, 5 bases remained unmatched. The CDR3 coding sequence is TGCGCCAGCAGCTTTAGGACTAGTGACGGGGAGCTGTTTTTT. As protein: CASSFRTSDGELFF.

The chain carries TRBV5-1 and TRBJ1-1; D unclear. CDR3 length: 13 residues. Trimming left V 5 bases short and J 4 bases short, with 12 bases between. CDR1 is SGHRS, CDR2 YFSETQ, per germline. The CDR3 here is CASRLQRATEAFF. The DNA for the CDR3 is TGCGCCAGCAGACTACAGAGGGCCACTGAAGCTTTCTTT.

The chain uses TRBV28 and TRBJ1-4; 7 bases are a match to TRBD1. With 5 bases clipped from V and 4 bases from J, the junction kept 10 bases outside the gene matches. This CDR3 region has 16 residues. From germline, CDR1 is MDHEN and CDR2 SYDVKM. In nucleotides, the CDR3 is TGTGCCAGCAGTCTAATCCGGACAGGTTTTAATGAAAAACTGTTTTTT. Its protein is CASSLIRTGFNEKLFF.

This sequence joins TRBV23-1 and TRBJ2-3; D perhaps matches TRBD1 (5 bases). TRBV23-1 is reported as an ORF; its role is uncertain. The CDR3 sequence is 15 residues long. V was shortened by 0 bases and J by 2 bases, with 9 bases between the two germline ends. DNA of the CDR3: TGCGCCAGCAGTCAATCGACAGAGCACACAGATACGCAGTATTTT. Its translation: CASSQSTEHTDTQYF.

The rearrangement joins TRBV14 to TRBJ1-2, with D perhaps matching TRBD1 (6 bases). The CDR3 runs 16 residues. Germline-derived CDR1 and CDR2 are SGHDN and FVKESK. V was trimmed by 1 base and J by 5 bases, leaving 17 bases between them. The CDR3 reads CASSQAPATGVYGYTF. DNA of the CDR3: TGTGCCAGCAGCCAAGCACCCGCGACAGGAGTATATGGCTACACCTTC.

The chain employs TRBV10-3 and TRBJ2-7, with 12 bases identical to TRBD2. V shed 4 bases, J shed 6 bases, and the junction held 1 base outside the gene matches. The germline V gene has CDR1 ENHRY and CDR2 SYGVKD. The CDR3 has 13 residues. The CDR3: CAISGGLAGEQYF. The CDR3 coding sequence is TGTGCCATCAGTGGGGGACTAGCGGGCGAGCAGTACTTC.

This clone appeared a few times. As DNA, the CDR3 is TGTGCCAGCAGCTTGGCCTCAGGTCCCAATCAGCCCCAGCATTTT. This codes for CASSLASGPNQPQHF. The chain joins TRBV5-6 to TRBJ1-5; no clear D gene. Trimming removed 0 bases at V and 3 bases at J, with 10 bases between. The CDR3 is 15 residues long. Germline V gene lookup returns CDR1 SGHDT and CDR2 YYEEEE.

In nucleotides, the CDR3 is TGTGCCAGCAGTATCAGAGGGGGTCGCCACGAGCAGTACTTC. It is translated as CASSIRGGRHEQYF. The chain links TRBV27 to TRBJ2-7, with D possibly matching TRBD1 (6 bases). CDR1 and CDR2 from the germline V gene are MNHEY and SMNVEV (reference sequence). The V end was cut by 5 bases, the J end by 5 bases, with 16 bases between. The CDR3 sequence is 14 residues long.

V is TRBV5-1 and J is TRBJ1-4; D uncertain. Per the germline V gene, CDR1 is SGHRS and CDR2 is YFSETQ. Between the trimmed V and J ends, which lost 2 bases and 0 bases, there was a span of 8 bases. The CDR3 consists of 15 residues. The CDR3 protein is CASSLTGATNEKLFF. The CDR3 DNA follows: TGCGCCAGCAGCTTAACGGGAGCAACTAATGAAAAACTGTTTTTT.

The gene calls are TRBV2 and TRBJ1-2; no clear D gene. Germline CDR1 reads SNHLY; CDR2 reads FYNNEI. The CDR3 runs 12 residues. Trimming pared 11 bases from V and 1 base from J, leaving 11 bases between. In DNA, the CDR3 is TGTGCCGGAGGGCAGGATAACTATGGCTACACCTTC. Protein sequence: CAGGQDNYGYTF.

The gene calls are TRBV4-2 and TRBJ1-1, with D possibly matching TRBD1 (5 bases). This CDR3 region has 14 residues. Germline assignment: CDR1 LGHNA and CDR2 YNFKEQ. V was shortened by 7 bases and J by 5 bases, with 17 bases between the two germline ends. The CDR3 region is CASTLPGLGTEAFF. CDR3 nucleotide sequence: TGTGCCAGCACGCTGCCAGGGTTAGGAACTGAAGCTTTCTTT.

The chain employs TRBV5-4 and TRBJ2-5, with 10 bases that match TRBD2. The junction had 8 bases not matched to a gene; V was cut back by 4 bases and J by 5 bases. This CDR3 is 15 amino acids long. Per the germline V gene, CDR1 is SGHNT and CDR2 is YYREEE (reference sequence). The CDR3 region is CASSPAGGRTETQYF. In nucleotides, the CDR3 is TGTGCCAGCAGCCCAGCGGGGGGGCGTACGGAGACCCAGTACTTC.

This clone has just a few counts. The chain employs TRBV14 and TRBJ2-7, with D maybe TRBD2 (5 bases). Trimming took 0 bases from V and 5 from J, leaving 14 bases between them. The germline V gene has CDR1 SGHDN and CDR2 FVKESK. This CDR3 has 15 amino acids. CDR3 nucleotide sequence: TGTGCCAGCAGCCAAGATCAGTTGCTAGCCCACGAGCAGTACTTC. Protein sequence: CASSQDQLLAHEQYF.

The chain links TRBV27 to TRBJ2-7, with D tentatively TRBD2 (6 bases). Per germline, CDR1 MNHEY and CDR2 SMNVEV (reference sequence). Trimming removed 4 bases from V and 2 bases from J, with 12 bases in between. The CDR3 sequence is 14 residues long. For the CDR3, the DNA is TGTGCCAGCAGTTCGTTTAGCGGCACCTACGAGCAGTACTTC. Its translation is CASSSFSGTYEQYF.

This clone was observed once. The chain recombines TRBV10-3 with TRBJ2-7, with 9 bases matching TRBD2. V dropped 1 base and J dropped 4; count of bases not matched to a gene: 5. Germline V lookup: CDR1 ENHRY, CDR2 SYGVKD. The CDR3 sequence is 15 residues long. CDR3 nucleotide sequence: TGTGCCATCAGTGAGTGGCGGGGGGGTGAATACGAGCAGTACTTC. Translated: CAISEWRGGEYEQYF.

This clone has more than one count but fewer than ten. The chain carries TRBV7-9 and TRBJ2-1, with TRBD1 matching 9 bases. V lost 5 bases to trimming and J lost 4 bases; unmatched junction nucleotides: 6. The germline V gene has CDR1 SEHNR and CDR2 FQNEAQ (reference sequence). The CDR3 is made up of 15 amino acids. The CDR3 reads CASSKQGAAYNEQFF. The CDR3 bases are TGTGCCAGCAGCAAACAGGGGGCGGCGTACAATGAGCAGTTCTTC. Combining the CDR3 with reference TRBV7-9 and TRBJ2-1 gives the whole variable domain DTGVSQNPRHKITKRGQNVTFRCDPISEHNRLYWYRQTLGQGPEFLTYFQNEAQLEKSRLLSDRFSAERPKGSFSTLEIQRTEQGDSAMYLCASSKQGAAYNEQFFGPGTRLTVL.

This chain uses TRBV7-9 with TRBJ1-5; D uncertain. The germline CDR1 and CDR2 sequences are SEHNR and FQNEAQ (reference sequence). The ends were cut back, 6 bases at V and 0 bases at J, with 15 bases in the middle. This CDR3 spans 16 amino acids. The CDR3 reads CASRPSPQFSNQPQHF. The CDR3 DNA is TGTGCCAGCAGGCCTTCCCCACAGTTTAGCAATCAGCCCCAGCATTTT.

The chain is built from TRBV11-2 and TRBJ2-1; 10 bases agree with TRBD1. CDR3 length: 14 amino acids. J gave up 7 bases and V 5 bases, and 5 bases lay outside the gene matches. Germline CDR1 and CDR2: SGHAT and FQNNGV. The DNA for the CDR3 is TGTGCCAGCAGCCCGGGACAGGGGTGGAATGAGCAGTTCTTC. Encoded protein: CASSPGQGWNEQFF. Based on the CDR3 plus reference TRBV11-2 and TRBJ2-1, the full variable domain is EAGVAQSPRYKIIEKRQSVAFWCNPISGHATLYWYQQILGQGPKLLIQFQNNGVVDDSQLPKDRFSAERLKGVDSTLKIQPAKLEDSAVYLCASSPGQGWNEQFFGPGTRLTVL.

This chain uses TRBV6-1 with TRBJ1-5, with unresolved D. Germline CDR1 reads MNHNS; CDR2 reads SASEGT. The length of the CDR3 is 16 residues. The ends were cut back, 1 base at V and 1 base at J, with 11 bases in the middle. Here the CDR3 DNA reads TGTGCCAGCAGTGAAGTACTCAGGCACAGCAATCAGCCCCAGCATTTT. Its protein product is CASSEVLRHSNQPQHF.

The chain couples TRBV11-2 to TRBJ1-2, with D possibly matching TRBD1 (6 bases). Deletions cut 5 bases from V and 1 base from J, with 8 bases between. There are 13 residues in the CDR3. CDR1 SGHAT and CDR2 FQNNGV come from the germline V gene. CDR3 in amino acids: CASSQDSNYGYTF. CDR3 DNA sequence: TGTGCCAGCAGCCAGGACAGTAACTATGGCTACACCTTC. The variable domain in full, with the rest retrieved from reference TRBV11-2 and TRBJ1-2, is EAGVAQSPRYKIIEKRQSVAFWCNPISGHATLYWYQQILGQGPKLLIQFQNNGVVDDSQLPKDRFSAERLKGVDSTLKIQPAKLEDSAVYLCASSQDSNYGYTFGSGTRLTVV.